The present T cell receptor beta chain was sequenced within a study of CD4+ T cells in melanoma. Clones were read by immunoSEQ multiplex PCR, and TCRdb kept only the in-frame ones, dropping some. The data hold around 100,000 clones, with about 92% observed a single time. The CDR3 contains 14 residues. V lost 4 bases and J lost 7; bases outside the gene matches: 6. The germline CDR1 and CDR2 sequences are SGHAT and FQNNGV. Comment on this clone: Its target is unknown.

Overall study findings and caveats: A reported correlation linked neoantigen-specific CD4+ T cells to CD8+, macrophage and B cell function.

The sequence came from a human donor with melanoma. V usage is TRBV11-2 and J usage is TRBJ2-1; the match to TRBD2 covers 8 bases. The source material was peripheral blood. The CDR3 protein is CASSSGGARNEQFF. CDR3 DNA sequence: TGTGCCAGCAGCTCCGGGGGGGCCAGAAATGAGCAGTTCTTC.